Listed here are 11 T cell receptor beta chains from one sample, sequenced in a study of T cells of healthy individuals (dated by TCRdb to the late 2010s). The receptor library was made with 5' RACE. TCRdb names Illumina MiSeq as the instrument used. TCRdb reran the public reads through fastp at Q25 and MiXCR, keeping productive beta chains. Rows with one shared CDR3 protein collapse into an entry with the most common genes and DNA. The sample has roughly 76,000 distinct CDR3 sequences on record, approximately 5.4% of them singletons. The ten most abundant clones make up 7% to 9% of the sample. The source is a female donor in good health.

This clonotype has more than one count but fewer than ten. V is TRBV4-1 and J is TRBJ1-1; D uncertain. Deletions cut 1 base from V and 0 bases from J, with 6 bases between. CDR1 and CDR2 from the germline V gene are MGHRA and YSYEKL. The CDR3 extends over 14 amino acids. The CDR3 reads CASSQVLLNTEAFF. CDR3 nucleotides: TGCGCCAGCAGCCAAGTCCTCCTGAACACTGAAGCTTTCTTT.

The sample holds many counts of this clonotype. The rearrangement uses TRBV29-1 and TRBJ1-1; D might be TRBD1 (6 bases). CDR1 is SQVTM, CDR2 ANQGSEA, per germline. CDR3 length: 15 residues. V lost 6 bases and J lost 0, with 17 bases in between. Here the CDR3 reads CSVVTGRLMNTEAFF. The DNA for the CDR3 is TGCAGCGTGGTTACAGGGCGCCTAATGAACACTGAAGCTTTCTTT.

The chain employs TRBV30 and TRBJ1-1; TRBD1 might be the D (6 bases). V lost 4 bases to trimming and J lost 5 bases, with 14 bases between them. The CDR3 totals 13 residues. Germline V gene sequence: CDR1 GTSNPN, CDR2 SVGIG (reference sequence). The CDR3 region has the DNA TGTGCCTGGAACACACAACAGGGAACTGAAGCTTTCTTT. Amino acid sequence: CAWNTQQGTEAFF.

This clonotype has at least ten counts. V and J are TRBV5-1 and TRBJ1-1; 8 bases are a match to TRBD1. With V trimmed by 2 bases and J by 1 base, 10 bases remained unmatched. CDR3 length equals 17 residues. The germline V gene has CDR1 SGHRS and CDR2 YFSETQ. Written as DNA, the CDR3 is TGCGCCAGCAGCTTAAGGCTTCATGGACAGGGGAACACTGAAGCTTTCTTT. Translating it yields CASSLRLHGQGNTEAFF.

In this sample, this clonotype turned up many times. The CDR3 reads CASSEYSGSYNEQFF. The CDR3, as DNA: TGTGCCAGCAGTGAATATAGCGGATCTTACAATGAGCAGTTCTTC. The rearrangement links TRBV25-1 to TRBJ2-1; D perhaps matches TRBD2 (6 bases). V lost 0 bases and J 4 bases, leaving 10 bases between the germline ends. The CDR3 contains 15 residues. CDR1 is MGHDK and CDR2 is SYGVNS in the germline V gene.

Turning to this clonotype: A read error is possible here, since a much larger clone lies one base away. This chain joins TRBV20-1 and TRBJ2-7, with TRBD1 matching over 9 bases. This CDR3 contains 16 residues. From germline, CDR1 is DFQATT and CDR2 SNEGSKA (reference sequence). Unmatched junction bases numbered 12, after V lost 3 bases and J lost 3 bases. CDR3: CSARSKGTGRDYEQYF. As DNA, the CDR3 is TGCAGTGCTAGGAGTAAGGGGACAGGGCGTGACTACGAGCAGTACTTC.

This clonotype was observed a handful of times. The chain uses TRBV5-6 and TRBJ1-1; D remains ambiguous. Trimming removed 4 bases at V and 5 bases at J, with 12 bases between. Germline V gene data show CDR1 as SGHDT and CDR2 as YYEEEE. The CDR3 sequence is 13 residues long. The CDR3 nucleotides are TGTGCCAGCAGCCGTGGAGGACGGACTGAAGCTTTCTTT. Translation: CASSRGGRTEAFF.

This clonotype came up a few times. The chain joins TRBV27 to TRBJ2-4, with D maybe TRBD1 (5 bases). V lost 6 bases, J lost 0 bases, and 9 bases lay in between. CDR1 is MNHEY and CDR2 is SMNVEV in the germline V gene (reference sequence). This CDR3 region has 14 residues. Here the CDR3 DNA reads TGTGCCAGCAGCTCAGGGATAGCCAAAAACATTCAGTACTTC. It is translated as CASSSGIAKNIQYF.

The table lists this clonotype with a few counts. This rearrangement joins TRBV18 to TRBJ2-1; D call uncertain. The CDR3 loop spans 13 amino acids. CDR1 is KGHSH and CDR2 is LQKENI in the germline V gene. V was trimmed by 2 bases and J by 5 bases, leaving 7 bases between them. The CDR3 loop reads CASSPMADNEQFF. The CDR3 region has the DNA TGTGCCAGCTCACCAATGGCAGACAATGAGCAGTTCTTC.

This clonotype has ten or more counts. V is TRBV6-5 and J is TRBJ1-1; D unclear. The CDR3 is 16 amino acids. V shed 2 bases and J shed 0 bases, with 13 bases lying between them. The germline gives CDR1 MNHEY, CDR2 SVGAGI. The CDR3 nucleotides are TGTGCCAGCAGTTACGGAGGGTTTCACGTGAACACTGAAGCTTTCTTT. This sequence encodes CASSYGGFHVNTEAFF.

This chain's CDR3 is CASSSRRRRDYEAFF. DNA of the CDR3: TGTGCCAGCAGCTCCCGTAGGAGGAGGGACTATGAAGCTTTCTTT. The rearrangement joins TRBV13 to TRBJ1-1, with TRBD1 as a possible D gene (5 bases). V was cut by 4 bases and J by 7 bases, with 19 bases left in between. CDR3 length equals 15 residues. Germline loops: CDR1 PRHDT, CDR2 FYEKMQ (reference sequence).